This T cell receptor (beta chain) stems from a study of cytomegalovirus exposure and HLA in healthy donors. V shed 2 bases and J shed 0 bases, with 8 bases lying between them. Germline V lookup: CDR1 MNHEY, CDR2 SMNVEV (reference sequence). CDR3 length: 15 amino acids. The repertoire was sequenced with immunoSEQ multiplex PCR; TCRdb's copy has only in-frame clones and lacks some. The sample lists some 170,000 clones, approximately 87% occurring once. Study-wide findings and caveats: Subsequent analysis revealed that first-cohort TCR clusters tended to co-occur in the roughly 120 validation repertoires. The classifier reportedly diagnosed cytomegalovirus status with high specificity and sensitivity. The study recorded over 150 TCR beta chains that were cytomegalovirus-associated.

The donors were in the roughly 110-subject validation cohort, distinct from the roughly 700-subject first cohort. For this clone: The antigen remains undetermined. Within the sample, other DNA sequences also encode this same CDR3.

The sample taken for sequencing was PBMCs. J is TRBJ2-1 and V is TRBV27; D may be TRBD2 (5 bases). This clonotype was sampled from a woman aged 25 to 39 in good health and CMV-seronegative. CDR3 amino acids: CASSLTGSSYNEQFF. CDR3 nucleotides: TGTGCCAGCAGTTTAACGGGAAGCTCCTACAATGAGCAGTTCTTC.